The 2 T cell receptor beta chains below come from one sample, sequenced in a study of CD8+CD57+ T cells in acquired aplastic anemia. Profiles of TCR beta VDJ and CDR3 were generated from a genomic DNA template. TCRdb recomputed calls from the reads with MiXCR, one row per CDR3 protein. The table has more than 150,000 distinct CDR3 sequences, roughly 64% seen once; the top ten hold around 42%. Sequenced: sorted CD4+, CD8+, or CD8+CD57+ T cells (not recorded which) from PBMCs. Receptors originate from a human donor with severe aplastic anemia or a healthy control (not recorded which).

In this sample, this clonotype turned up many times. The chain employs TRBV9 and TRBJ1-4; D perhaps matches TRBD1 (6 bases). Between the trimmed V and J ends, which lost 0 bases and 1 base, there was a span of 7 bases. This CDR3 has 15 amino acids. Germline V lookup: CDR1 SGDLS, CDR2 YYNGEE. The CDR3, as DNA: TGTGCCAGCAGCGTAGAGGGGGGAACTAATGAAAAACTGTTTTTT. Its translation is CASSVEGGTNEKLFF. The variable domain in full, completed from reference TRBV9 and TRBJ1-4, reads DSGVTQTPKHLITATGQRVTLRCSPRSGDLSVYWYQQSLDQGLQFLIQYYNGEERAKGNILERFSAQQFPDLHSELNLSSLELGDSALYFCASSVEGGTNEKLFFGSGTQLSVL.

This clonotype appeared a single time. The chain couples TRBV29-1 to TRBJ2-2; 10 bases agree with TRBD2. Germline CDR1 SQVTM, CDR2 ANQGSEA. CDR3 length: 15 residues. The V and J ends lost 4 bases and 4 bases, in that order; junction bases with no gene match: 6. CDR3 sequence: CSVGPSGRGTGELFF. CDR3 in DNA: TGCAGCGTTGGACCTAGCGGGAGAGGCACCGGGGAGCTGTTTTTT.